This T cell receptor (beta chain) was identified during a study of T cells in Graves' hyperthyroidism and ophthalmopathy. The table lists this clonotype with a few counts. Amplification yielded TCR beta CDR3 regions, with RNA transcripts as the source. Initially, a first-round RT-PCR of the TCR CDR3 employed the HTBI primer set. TCRdb independently ran MiXCR on the multiplex PCR reads; one entry per CDR3 protein. The top ten hold over 3.5% of the sample, which has hundreds of thousands of distinct CDR3 sequences, roughly 14% seen once. Each 10 ml fresh peripheral blood draw supplied the PBMCs. The sequenced sample was blood. The clonotype was recovered from a woman aged 40 to 50 with Graves' ophthalmopathy.

The CDR3 DNA sequence: TGTGCCTGGAGTGTAAACCCCCTAGCGGGCACAGATACGCAGTATTTT. Translation gives CAWSVNPLAGTDTQYF. V gene TRBV30 combines with J gene TRBJ2-3; 7 positions match TRBD2. This CDR3 spans 16 amino acids. V dropped 0 bases and J dropped 1; count of bases not matched to a gene: 7. Germline V CDR1 and CDR2: GTSNPN, SVGIG (reference sequence).